One sample yielded the 29 T cell receptor beta chains listed below, sequenced in a study of Graves' ophthalmopathy and Graves' hyperthyroidism. RNA served as the template for amplifying TCR beta CDR3 regions. HTBI primers served in a first-round RT-PCR, which a second-round multiplex PCR followed. TCRdb re-called the multiplex PCR reads with MiXCR, one entry per CDR3 protein. The data contain 740,000 or so distinct CDR3 sequences, 40% of them seen just once; the ten biggest clones take up 40% to 45%. Sequencing was carried out using peripheral blood. The receptors derive from an adult man with Graves' ophthalmopathy.

The chain carries TRBV7-8 and TRBJ1-2; D gene unclear. V was pared by 5 bases and J by 0 bases, with 13 bases between. CDR3 length: 15 residues. Germline CDR1 and CDR2: SGHVS and FQNEAQ. The CDR3 here is CASSPNVGANYGYTF. The CDR3, as DNA: TGTGCCAGCAGCCCCAACGTTGGGGCTAACTATGGCTACACCTTC.

This clonotype was detected only a few times. The chain is built from TRBV29-1 and TRBJ2-3; D gene uncertain. Germline V gives CDR1 SQVTM, CDR2 ANQGSEA. The CDR3 is 14 amino acids. The germline V and J ends were trimmed by 3 bases and 2 bases, with 12 bases remaining between them. The CDR3 sequence is CSVDPWESTDTQYF. The CDR3 nucleotides read TGCAGCGTTGATCCGTGGGAATCCACAGATACGCAGTATTTT.

The chain combines TRBV10-3 with TRBJ2-7, with 10 bases aligning to TRBD1. Germline V gene lookup returns CDR1 ENHRY and CDR2 SYGVKD. This CDR3 comprises 14 residues. V was clipped by 8 bases and J by 7 bases; unmatched bases: 11. This CDR3 is CAIGGQGVASEQYF. Here the CDR3 DNA reads TGTGCCATCGGCGGACAGGGGGTGGCGAGTGAGCAGTACTTC.

The rearrangement uses TRBV24-1 and TRBJ2-7; 10 bases are a match to TRBD1. Germline values: CDR1 KGHDR, CDR2 SFDVKD. The CDR3 totals 17 residues. Unmatched junction bases numbered 8, after V lost 4 bases and J lost 0 bases. The CDR3 region is CATSDPGTGASSYEQYF. As DNA, the CDR3 is TGTGCCACCAGTGACCCAGGGACAGGGGCCTCCTCCTACGAGCAGTACTTC.

This clonotype was found many times. V usage is TRBV2 and J usage is TRBJ2-2, with no clear D. The CDR3 runs 15 residues. Germline assignment: CDR1 SNHLY and CDR2 FYNNEI. The germline V and J ends were trimmed by 1 base and 6 bases, with 12 bases remaining between them. This CDR3 is CASSEVVFGAGELFF. DNA for the CDR3: TGTGCCAGCAGTGAAGTTGTTTTCGGAGCCGGGGAGCTGTTTTTT.

The V and J genes are TRBV2 and TRBJ1-2; 10 bases align to TRBD1. The CDR3 length is 14 residues. Germline values: CDR1 SNHLY, CDR2 FYNNEI. Losses at the gene ends were 8 bases for V and 3 bases for J; bases not matched to a gene: 6. This CDR3 is CASPGGQGYYGYTF. CDR3 DNA sequence: TGTGCCAGCCCTGGGGGACAGGGGTACTATGGCTACACCTTC.

This clonotype has only a few counts. V usage is TRBV24-1 and J usage is TRBJ1-5, with a possible D match to TRBD1 (5 bases). In germline, CDR1 is KGHDR, CDR2 SFDVKD. The CDR3 runs to 14 residues. The V end lost 11 bases, the J end lost 4 bases, and 17 bases lay between the germline ends. CDR3 coding DNA: TGTGCCAGCACCCGCCTGGCAGGGAATCAGCCCCAGCATTTT. It is translated as CASTRLAGNQPQHF.

On this clonotype: It may be a read error: a sequence one base away is much more abundant. The rearrangement links TRBV10-3 to TRBJ1-6; D is perhaps TRBD1 (6 bases). Trimming left V 6 bases short and J 11 bases short, with 14 bases between. The CDR3 is 13 residues long. Germline CDR1 reads ENHRY; CDR2 reads SYGVKD. In DNA form, the CDR3 reads TGTGCCATCAGAGAGGGGGGTCATCCACCCCTCCACTTT. It specifies CAIREGGHPPLHF.

The chain links TRBV4-2 to TRBJ2-7; no clear D gene. The DNA matches TRBJ2-1 better at its end, which makes the J call doubtful. Per germline, CDR1 LGHNA and CDR2 YNFKEQ. The CDR3 is 15 residues long. The CDR3 DNA reads as TGTGCCAGCAGCCCCGACTCCACCTATTGGGGTGAGCAGTTCTTC. It translates to CASSPDSTYWGEQFF.

CDR3: CASSLRGPGGYGYTF. The CDR3 coding sequence is TGTGCCAGCAGTTTACGAGGGCCAGGAGGCTATGGCTACACCTTC. This chain joins TRBV11-1 and TRBJ1-2; no clear D gene. Germline V gives CDR1 SGHAT, CDR2 FQDESV (reference sequence). CDR3 size: 15 residues. V lost 6 bases and J lost 4, with 18 bases in between.

This clonotype was detected ten times or more. In nucleotides, the CDR3 is TGTGCCAGCAGTGCACACAGTGCAACTAATGAAAAACTGTTTTTT. Translating it yields CASSAHSATNEKLFF. The chain uses TRBV25-1 and TRBJ1-4; D uncertain. The CDR3 has 15 amino acids. CDR1 and CDR2 (germline): MGHDK, SYGVNS. V was clipped by 4 bases and J by 0 bases, with 9 bases between them.

The V and J genes are TRBV7-2 and TRBJ2-7, with D possibly TRBD1 on 6 matching bases. The germline V gene encodes CDR1 SGHTA and CDR2 FQGNSA. There are 15 residues in the CDR3. Trimming stripped 11 bases from V and 5 bases from J, with 25 bases between. The CDR3 nucleotides are TGTGCCGCATCCAAACAGGGAATGGGGATCCACGAGCAGTACTTC. Translation: CAASKQGMGIHEQYF. Full variable domain (outside the CDR3, taken from reference TRBV7-2 and TRBJ2-7): GAGVSQSPSNKVTEKGKDVELRCDPISGHTALYWYRQSLGQGLEFLIYFQGNSAPDKSGLPSDRFSAERTGGSVSTLTIQRTQQEDSAVYLCAASKQGMGIHEQYFGPGTRLTVT.

The chain has TRBV7-9 and TRBJ1-2; D gene ambiguous. Trimming cost V 1 base and J 0 bases, with 12 bases left between them. The CDR3 has 16 amino acids. Germline CDR1 SEHNR, CDR2 FQNEAQ (reference sequence). The CDR3 DNA follows: TGTGCCAGCAGCTTAGAGTCCGGGCGAGCTAACTATGGCTACACCTTC. Translated, it gives CASSLESGRANYGYTF.

This clonotype was seen more than once but under ten times. The chain recombines TRBV19 with TRBJ1-1; D not certain. The CDR3 contains 14 residues. Trimming left V 4 bases short and J 4 bases short, with 13 bases between. CDR1 and CDR2 from the germline V gene are LNHDA and SQIVND (reference sequence). CDR3 nucleotide sequence: TGTGCCAGTAGTAGGGCAACTCGGGGCACTGAAGCTTTCTTT. Its protein product is CASSRATRGTEAFF.

This clonotype was recorded at least ten times. The chain combines TRBV11-2 with TRBJ2-2, with unresolved D. Germline CDR1 reads SGHAT; CDR2 reads FQNNGV. CDR3 size: 13 residues. Trimming pared 5 bases from V and 7 bases from J, leaving 11 bases between. DNA for the CDR3: TGTGCCAGCAGCCCTCGGGTAGGCGGGGAGCTGTTTTTT. This codes for CASSPRVGGELFF.

The chain couples TRBV10-3 to TRBJ1-2; TRBD1 is a possible D gene (6 bases). The CDR3 length is 17 residues. Germline CDR1 is ENHRY and CDR2 is SYGVKD. The V and J ends lost 10 bases and 0 bases respectively, with 24 bases between them. DNA of the CDR3: TGTGCCAGCACCACCGCAAACAGGGTAGGGGCTAACTATGGCTACACCTTC. Protein: CASTTANRVGANYGYTF.

This clonotype showed up many times. The rearrangement joins TRBV20-1 to TRBJ1-1; 7 bases agree with TRBD1. This CDR3 is built from 13 residues. The trim removed 3 bases at V and 1 base at J, leaving 2 bases unmatched. CDR1 DFQATT and CDR2 SNEGSKA come from the germline V gene (reference sequence). The CDR3 nucleotides read TGCAGTGCTAGGAGGGACAGGAACACTGAAGCTTTCTTT. Its protein product is CSARRDRNTEAFF.

This clonotype has only a few counts. J is TRBJ1-1 and V is TRBV20-1, with TRBD1 identical over 10 bases. The germline CDR1 and CDR2 sequences are DFQATT and SNEGSKA (reference sequence). The CDR3 length is 15 residues. Unmatched junction bases numbered 4, after V lost 0 bases and J lost 3 bases. CDR3 sequence reads: CSARDSGQGDTEAFF. Here the CDR3 DNA reads TGCAGTGCTAGAGATTCAGGACAGGGGGACACTGAAGCTTTCTTT.

On this clonotype: It may be a read error: a sequence one base away is much more abundant. The rearrangement links TRBV7-9 to TRBJ2-7; D might be TRBD1 (5 bases). Germline-derived CDR1 and CDR2 are SEHNR and FQNEAQ (reference sequence). The CDR3 has 15 amino acids. Trimming removed 4 bases from V and 7 bases from J, with 20 bases in between. The CDR3 nucleotides read TGTGCCAGCAGCTCTAGAGTGGACACCTCTGGGGAGCAGTACTTC. It codes for CASSSRVDTSGEQYF. The full variable domain, its missing parts supplied by reference TRBV7-9 and TRBJ2-7, is DTGVSQNPRHKITKRGQNVTFRCDPISEHNRLYWYRQTLGQGPEFLTYFQNEAQLEKSRLLSDRFSAERPKGSFSTLEIQRTEQGDSAMYLCASSSRVDTSGEQYFGPGTRLTVT.

Only a few counts were recorded for this clonotype. V is TRBV9 and J is TRBJ1-1; a possible D gene is TRBD1 (5 bases). The germline gives CDR1 SGDLS, CDR2 YYNGEE. The CDR3 consists of 14 residues. Trimming left V 2 bases short and J 2 bases short, with 10 bases between. CDR3: CASSVGHPNTEAFF. CDR3 nucleotides: TGTGCCAGCAGCGTCGGACACCCAAACACTGAAGCTTTCTTT.

V usage is TRBV7-9 and J usage is TRBJ1-1, with D possibly being TRBD1 (5 bases). CDR3 length: 14 residues. V gave up 5 bases and J gave up 3 bases, with 13 bases separating them. CDR1 and CDR2 (germline): SEHNR, FQNEAQ (reference sequence). The CDR3 is CASSQVVTDTEAFF. The CDR3 DNA sequence: TGTGCCAGCAGCCAAGTGGTGACAGACACTGAAGCTTTCTTT.

This clonotype came up a few times. J is TRBJ2-7 and V is TRBV6-2 or TRBV6-3; 7 bases align to TRBD2. J was trimmed by 2 bases and V by 6 bases; bases with no gene match: 16. The V gene's germline CDR1 is MNHEY and CDR2 SVGEGT. This CDR3 has 17 residues. The CDR3 DNA sequence: TGTGCCAGCAGCTCCTACAAAGGGGCGGGAGCAACCTACGAGCAGTACTTC. Its protein product is CASSSYKGAGATYEQYF.

The chain uses TRBV2 and TRBJ1-6; weak D call: TRBD1 (5 bases). Germline V gene lookup returns CDR1 SNHLY and CDR2 FYNNEI. CDR3 size: 12 residues. Trimming cost V 6 bases and J 11 bases, with 11 bases left between them. CDR3 nucleotides: TGTGCCAGCAGGCTGGGGGAGACACCCCTCCACTTT. As protein: CASRLGETPLHF.

The chain recombines TRBV2 with TRBJ1-5, with 10 bases aligning to TRBD1. The CDR3 is made up of 16 amino acids. The germline CDR1 and CDR2 sequences are SNHLY and FYNNEI. V trimming: 6 bases; J trimming: 5 bases; junction bases outside the gene matches: 10. Here the CDR3 reads CASRVGGTGVYQPQHF. The DNA of the CDR3 is TGTGCCAGCAGAGTCGGGGGGACAGGGGTTTATCAGCCCCAGCATTTT.

This clonotype came up many times. The chain carries TRBV7-9 and TRBJ2-7; 8 nucleotides match TRBD1. CDR1 SEHNR and CDR2 FQNEAQ come from the germline V gene (reference sequence). The trim removed 5 bases at V and 7 bases at J, leaving 10 bases unmatched. CDR3 length: 14 amino acids. Written as DNA, the CDR3 is TGTGCCAGCAGCCCCAGGGACAGGCACAGGGAGCAGTACTTC. Its translation is CASSPRDRHREQYF.

To note about this clonotype: A much larger clone lies one base from this, so it may be a read error. The chain has TRBV2 and TRBJ2-7, with D unclear. Trimming stripped 11 bases from V and 0 bases from J, with 14 bases between. The CDR3 sequence is 13 residues long. Germline lookup yields CDR1 SNHLY and CDR2 FYNNEI. The CDR3 reads CAGTLVDSYEQYF. CDR3 DNA sequence: TGTGCCGGCACTCTCGTTGACTCCTACGAGCAGTACTTC.

The chain carries TRBV7-2 and TRBJ1-4; a possible D gene is TRBD1 (5 bases). V was trimmed by 5 bases and J by 8 bases, leaving 18 bases between them. The CDR3 consists of 15 residues. CDR1 is SGHTA, CDR2 FQGNSA, per germline. CDR3 in DNA: TGTGCCAGCAGCCCGACCAGGCAGGGAGGCGAAAAACTGTTTTTT. This sequence encodes CASSPTRQGGEKLFF.

The rearrangement joins TRBV29-1 to TRBJ2-7; 7 nucleotides agree with TRBD1. There are 10 residues in the CDR3. CDR1 is SQVTM, CDR2 ANQGSEA, per germline. J gave up 10 bases and V 8 bases, and 8 bases lay outside the gene matches. The CDR3 sequence: CSQGQDTQYF. In DNA form, the CDR3 reads TGCAGCCAAGGACAGGACACCCAGTACTTC.

The V call is TRBV20-1, the J call TRBJ2-7; D not certain. The CDR3 contains 13 residues. Germline V lookup: CDR1 DFQATT, CDR2 SNEGSKA (reference sequence). Trimming removed 5 bases at V and 2 bases at J, with 13 bases between. CDR3 DNA: TGCAGTGCTGTTCGGCACAGTCCCTACGAGCAGTACTTC. Amino acids: CSAVRHSPYEQYF.